This record covers a single TCR beta chain. The antigen is undetermined. The sample originates from a study of OX40 agonist ivuxolimab in advanced cancers. In the study overall: Those enrolled were roughly 80% male, with a mean age of around 57 years and ages from roughly 20 to 90.

Germline lookup yields CDR1 LGHNA and CDR2 YSLEER. CDR3 length: 14 residues. V was clipped by 0 bases and J by 4 bases, with 9 bases between them. Here immunoSEQ multiplex PCR was the method, and the copy in TCRdb shows in-frame clones only, minus some. The sample consists of 20,000 to 30,000 clones, about four fifths of them appearing once. Study conclusions and caveats: CD4+ and CD8+ T cells in blood underwent clonal expansion by week 6 at 0.1 to 3.0 mg/kg.

The receptor was isolated from an adult with an advanced solid tumor such as melanoma, head and neck, liver or kidney cancer. The V and J genes are TRBV4-3 and TRBJ2-5, with D perhaps TRBD2 (6 bases). The sample consisted of CD4+ or CD8+ T cells sorted from blood, taken in a trial of the OX40 agonist ivuxolimab. The DNA of the CDR3 is TGCGCCAGCAGCCAAGATCGGAGGGGAGAGACCCAGTACTTC. Amino acids: CASSQDRRGETQYF.